The 2 T cell receptor beta chains listed next were all sequenced from one sample in a study of T cells in Graves' hyperthyroidism and ophthalmopathy. There were TCR beta CDR3 regions amplified from RNA transcripts. During a first-round RT-PCR of the TCR CDR3, the HTBI primer set was used. Via MiXCR, TCRdb re-called the multiplex PCR reads, giving one row per CDR3 protein. The sample shows over 700,000 distinct CDR3 sequences, roughly 20% of them seen only once. Source material: blood. These receptor sequences come from a woman aged 45-60 years with Graves' hyperthyroidism that later progressed to Graves' ophthalmopathy.

This chain links TRBV6-2 or TRBV6-3 with TRBJ1-4, with 11 bases aligning to TRBD1. The CDR3 sequence is 16 residues long. Germline-derived CDR1 and CDR2 are MNHEY and SVGEGT. V shed 0 bases, J shed 8 bases, and the junction held 5 bases outside the gene matches. CDR3 region: CASSYSWTGGGEKLFF. The DNA of the CDR3 is TGTGCCAGCAGTTACTCCTGGACAGGGGGCGGGGAAAAACTGTTTTTT.

This clonotype occurred many times. The chain couples TRBV12-3 or TRBV12-4 to TRBJ1-5; TRBD1 is a possible D gene (6 bases). CDR3 size: 15 residues. V lost 6 bases to trimming and J lost 2 bases, with 14 bases between them. CDR3 in DNA: TGTGCCAGCAGAAGGACAGCCGAGGGCAATCAGCCCCAGCATTTT. It codes for CASRRTAEGNQPQHF.